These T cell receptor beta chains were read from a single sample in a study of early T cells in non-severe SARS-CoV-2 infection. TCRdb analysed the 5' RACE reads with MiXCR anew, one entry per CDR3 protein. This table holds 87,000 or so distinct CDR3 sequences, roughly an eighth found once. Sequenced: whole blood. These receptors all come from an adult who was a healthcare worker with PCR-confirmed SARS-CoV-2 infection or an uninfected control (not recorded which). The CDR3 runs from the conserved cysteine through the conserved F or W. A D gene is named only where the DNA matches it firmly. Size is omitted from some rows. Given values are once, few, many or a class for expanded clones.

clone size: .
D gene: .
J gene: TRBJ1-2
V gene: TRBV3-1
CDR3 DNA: TGTGCCAGCAGCCAAGATCTTCCCAGGGGCGCCTATGGCTACACCTTC
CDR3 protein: CASSQDLPRGAYGYTF

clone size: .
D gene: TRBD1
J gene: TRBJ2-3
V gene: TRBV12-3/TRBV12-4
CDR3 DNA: TGTGCCAGCAGCTTGACAGGGGTAGATACGCAGTATTTT
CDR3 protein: CASSLTGVDTQYF

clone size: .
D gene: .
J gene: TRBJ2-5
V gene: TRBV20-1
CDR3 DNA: TGCAGTGCGGATAGGGGGGCGGGAGCGGAGACCCAGTACTTC
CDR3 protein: CSADRGAGAETQYF

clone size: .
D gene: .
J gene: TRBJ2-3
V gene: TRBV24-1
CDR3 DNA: TGTGCCACCAGTGATTTGGGGGGTAGCGGATATACGCAGTATTTT
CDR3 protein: CATSDLGGSGYTQYF

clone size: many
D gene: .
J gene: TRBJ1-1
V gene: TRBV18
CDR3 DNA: TGTGCCAGCTCACTCCATAAGAACACTGAAGCTTTCTTT
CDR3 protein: CASSLHKNTEAFF

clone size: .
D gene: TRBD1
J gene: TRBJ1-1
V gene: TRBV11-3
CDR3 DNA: TGTGCCAGCAGCTTAATCGACAGGGGGCGCGGGACGAACACTGAAGCTTTCTTT
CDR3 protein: CASSLIDRGRGTNTEAFF

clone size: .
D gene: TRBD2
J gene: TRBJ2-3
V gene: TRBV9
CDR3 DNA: TGTGCCAGCAGCGTATCCCCCCGGGGGGGGCCCACAGATACGCAGTATTTT
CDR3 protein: CASSVSPRGGPTDTQYF

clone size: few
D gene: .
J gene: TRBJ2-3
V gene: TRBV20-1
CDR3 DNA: TGCAGTGCCCTACAGGAAGTTCTCACAGATACGCAGTATTTT
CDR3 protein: CSALQEVLTDTQYF

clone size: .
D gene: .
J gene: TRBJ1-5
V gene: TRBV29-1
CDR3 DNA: TGCAGCGTTGAACTACAGGGCGGACAGCCCCAGCATTTT
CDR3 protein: CSVELQGGQPQHF

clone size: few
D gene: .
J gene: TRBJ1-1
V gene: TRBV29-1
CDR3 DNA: TGCAGCGTTGAAGATCCGAGACCGAACACTGAAGCTTTCTTT
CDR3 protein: CSVEDPRPNTEAFF

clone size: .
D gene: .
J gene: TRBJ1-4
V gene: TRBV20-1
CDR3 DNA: TGCAGTGCTTTGGCAGCGCCTGAAAAACTGTTTTTT
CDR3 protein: CSALAAPEKLFF

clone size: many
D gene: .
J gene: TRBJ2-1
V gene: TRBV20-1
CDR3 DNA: TGCAGTGCCGGCGGCTTATCCTACAATGAGCAGTTCTTC
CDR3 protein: CSAGGLSYNEQFF

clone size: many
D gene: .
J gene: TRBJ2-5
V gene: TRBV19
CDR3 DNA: TGTGCCAGTAGGCGCACTGAGTGGGGGGATCAAGAGACCCAGTACTTC
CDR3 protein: CASRRTEWGDQETQYF

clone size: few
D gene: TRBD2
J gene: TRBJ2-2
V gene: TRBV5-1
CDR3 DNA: TGCGCCAGCAGCGCTACGACTAGCGGGAGGGCCGGCGGGGAGCTGTTTTTT
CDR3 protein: CASSATTSGRAGGELFF

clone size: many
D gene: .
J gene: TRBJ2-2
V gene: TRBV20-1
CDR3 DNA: TGCAGTGCTCCACGGACAGAATATACCGGGGAGCTGTTTTTT
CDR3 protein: CSAPRTEYTGELFF

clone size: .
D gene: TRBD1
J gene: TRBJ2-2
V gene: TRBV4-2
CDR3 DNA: TGTGCCAGCAGCCACCTGGGACAGGGACGGACCGGGGAGCTGTTTTTT
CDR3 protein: CASSHLGQGRTGELFF

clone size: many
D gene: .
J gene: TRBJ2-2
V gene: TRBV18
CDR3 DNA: TGTGCCAGCTCACGTCAGGTCCCCCTCGGAACCGGGGAGCTGTTTTTT
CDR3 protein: CASSRQVPLGTGELFF

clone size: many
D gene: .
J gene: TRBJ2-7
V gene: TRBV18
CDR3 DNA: TGTGCCAGCTCACAGGGACTTCTCTCCTACGAGCAGTACTTC
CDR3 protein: CASSQGLLSYEQYF

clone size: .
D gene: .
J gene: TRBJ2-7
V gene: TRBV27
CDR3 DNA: TGTGCCAGCAGTTTTGTGGGGGAGCAGTACTTC
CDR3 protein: CASSFVGEQYF

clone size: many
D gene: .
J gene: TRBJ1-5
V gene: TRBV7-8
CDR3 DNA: TGTGCCAGCAGCATAGCGGCGGGTCAGCCCCAGCATTTT
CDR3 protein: CASSIAAGQPQHF

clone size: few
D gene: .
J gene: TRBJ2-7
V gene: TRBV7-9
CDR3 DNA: TGTGCCAGCAGCTCCTTCGACATCTACGAGCAGTACTTC
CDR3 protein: CASSSFDIYEQYF

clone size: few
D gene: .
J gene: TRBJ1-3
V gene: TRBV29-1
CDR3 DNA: TGCAGCGTTGGGGCGGAACCTGGAAACACCATATATTTT
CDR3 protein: CSVGAEPGNTIYF

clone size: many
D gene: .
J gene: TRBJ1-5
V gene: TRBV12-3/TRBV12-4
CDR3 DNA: TGTGCCAGCAGTCCCACACAGGGAGGAGCCCAGCATTTT
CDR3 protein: CASSPTQGGAQHF

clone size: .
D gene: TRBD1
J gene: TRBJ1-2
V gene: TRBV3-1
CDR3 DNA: TGTGCCAGCCGGGAGGTGCTGAGGGGACAGATAAATGGCTATGGCTACACCTTC
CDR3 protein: CASREVLRGQINGYGYTF

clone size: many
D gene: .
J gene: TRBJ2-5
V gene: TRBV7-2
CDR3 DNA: TGTGCCAGCAGCTACGGCCCTGGGGGTAGCGGCCAAGAGACCCAGTACTTC
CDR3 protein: CASSYGPGGSGQETQYF

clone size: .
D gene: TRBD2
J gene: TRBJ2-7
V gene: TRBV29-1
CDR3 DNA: TGCAGCGTTGTTACTAGCGGGAGTCCGCGCGAGCAGTACTTC
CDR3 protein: CSVVTSGSPREQYF

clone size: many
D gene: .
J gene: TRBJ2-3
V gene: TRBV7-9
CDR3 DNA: TGTGCCAGCAGCTTGGTTGGGGGAACAGATACGCAGTATTTT
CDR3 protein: CASSLVGGTDTQYF

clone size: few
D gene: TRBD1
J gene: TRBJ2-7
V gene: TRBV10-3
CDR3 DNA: TGTGCCATCAGTGAAGGACCGGGACAGGGCCGCTACGAGCAGTACTTC
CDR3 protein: CAISEGPGQGRYEQYF

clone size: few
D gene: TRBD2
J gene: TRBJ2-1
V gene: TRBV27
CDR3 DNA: TGTGCCAGCAGTTTATCTGCGGGAGGGTTTTCGAATGAGCAGTTCTTC
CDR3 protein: CASSLSAGGFSNEQFF

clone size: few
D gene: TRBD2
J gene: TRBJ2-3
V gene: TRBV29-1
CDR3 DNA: TGCAGCGTCGGACTAGTTACGCAGTATTTT
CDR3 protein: CSVGLVTQYF

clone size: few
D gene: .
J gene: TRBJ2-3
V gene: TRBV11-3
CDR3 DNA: TGTGCCAGCAGCAGACGGGCAGATACGCAGTATTTT
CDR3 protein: CASSRRADTQYF

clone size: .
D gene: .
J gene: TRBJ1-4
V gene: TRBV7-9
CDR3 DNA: TGTGCCAGCAGCTCCTTAGATACAAAGCAGGAGAATGAAAAACTGTTTTTT
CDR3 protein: CASSSLDTKQENEKLFF

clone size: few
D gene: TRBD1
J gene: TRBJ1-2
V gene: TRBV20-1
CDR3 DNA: TGCAGTGCTAGAGTCAGGGGGGTCTATGGCTACACCTTC
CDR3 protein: CSARVRGVYGYTF

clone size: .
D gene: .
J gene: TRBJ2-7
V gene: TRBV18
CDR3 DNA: TGTGCCAGCTCACGGACAAACTACGAGCAGTACTTC
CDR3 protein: CASSRTNYEQYF

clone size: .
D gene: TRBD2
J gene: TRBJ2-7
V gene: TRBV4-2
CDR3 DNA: TGTGCCAGCAGCCAAGTTGCGGGAGACGGGCCCGAGCAGTACTTC
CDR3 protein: CASSQVAGDGPEQYF

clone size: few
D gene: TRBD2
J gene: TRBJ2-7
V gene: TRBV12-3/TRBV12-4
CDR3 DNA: TGTGCCAGCAGCCGTAAAGGACTAGCGGGTTACGAGCAGTACTTC
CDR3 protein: CASSRKGLAGYEQYF

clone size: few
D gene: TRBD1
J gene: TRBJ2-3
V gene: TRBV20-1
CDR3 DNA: TGCAGTGCTACCCTCGGGACAGTTAGCACAGATACGCAGTATTTT
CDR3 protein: CSATLGTVSTDTQYF

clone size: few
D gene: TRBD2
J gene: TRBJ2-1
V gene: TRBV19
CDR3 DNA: TGTGCCAGTAGGACTAGCGGCGGAGTCAATGAGCAGTTCTTC
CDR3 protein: CASRTSGGVNEQFF

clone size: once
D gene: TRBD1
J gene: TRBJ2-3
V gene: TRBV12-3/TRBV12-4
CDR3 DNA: TGTGCCAGCAGTTTCCGGACAGGGGGTAGGGCAGATACGCAGTATTTT
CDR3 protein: CASSFRTGGRADTQYF

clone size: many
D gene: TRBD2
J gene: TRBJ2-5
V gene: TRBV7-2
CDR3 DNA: TGTGCCAGCAGCTTCCTACTAGCGGGAGGGCCGGTTGCAGAGACCCAGTACTTC
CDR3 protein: CASSFLLAGGPVAETQYF

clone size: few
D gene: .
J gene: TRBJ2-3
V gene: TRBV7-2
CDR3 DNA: TGTGCCAGCAGCTTAGGGTTTACAGATACGCAGTATTTT
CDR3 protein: CASSLGFTDTQYF

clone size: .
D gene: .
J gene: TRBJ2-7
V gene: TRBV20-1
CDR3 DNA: TGCAGTGCGGAGGCAGGGCTCGACGAGCAGTACTTC
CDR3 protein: CSAEAGLDEQYF

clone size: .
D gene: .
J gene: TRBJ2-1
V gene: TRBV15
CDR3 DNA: TGTGCCACCAGCAGAGGTGACTACCTCTCCTACAATGTGCAGTTCTTC
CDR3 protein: CATSRGDYLSYNVQFF

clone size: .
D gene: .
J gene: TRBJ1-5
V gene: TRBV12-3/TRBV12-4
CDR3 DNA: TGTGCCAGCAGTTTAGCGGTGGGGGTTCAGCCCCAGCATTTT
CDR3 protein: CASSLAVGVQPQHF